This T cell receptor (beta chain) was found in a study of blood T cells in healthy people across ages. The study's findings and limits: In the absence of known donor CMV status, changes in expanded clonotypes were possibly confounded.

This clonotype was counted between two and nine times. Its antigen is not identified. Using a J-beta primer mix together with a sample-barcoded 5' primer, a second PCR was run for roughly 6 to 11 cycles. Each CDR3 protein is one row after TCRdb ran MiXCR on the 5' RACE reads. This sample carries 2 million or so distinct CDR3 sequences, just under 50% of them seen once, and the ten largest clones take around 2.1%. Germline CDR1 MNHNS, CDR2 SASEGT. Trimming stripped 8 bases from V and 3 bases from J, with 11 bases between. The CDR3 sequence is 12 residues long. This TCR came from a woman in her thirties or forties in good health. Sequenced: blood. The chain carries TRBV6-1 and TRBJ2-7; D remains unclear. The CDR3 DNA sequence: TGTGCCAGCCGGGCTTCTCTCTACGAGCAGTACTTC. This codes for CASRASLYEQYF.